The TCR beta chain under discussion was sequenced for a study of blood T cell repertoires in COVID-19. Study overall: COVID-19 samples collected from the United States, Italy and Spain covered acute and convalescent phases. Nucleic acid was either cDNA or gDNA, and it came from T cells, B-cell-depleted T cells, or PBMCs.

In the original workflow: The assay estimated nucleated cells by amplifying reference gene primers. Sequencing used immunoSEQ multiplex PCR; TCRdb keeps in-frame clones, though not all of them. V, J and clone size are those of that table, while D and trimming were read from the DNA. The repertoire holds some 130,000 clones, 65% to 80% seen once, with less than 4.5% in the top ten. Germline lookup yields CDR1 SEHNR and CDR2 FQNEAQ (reference sequence). The length of the CDR3 is 16 residues. Trimming removed 0 bases from V and 0 bases from J, with 9 bases in between. This clone was detected many times. The TCR sequence derives from a man aged 60 to 69 with acute or convalescent COVID-19. V and J are TRBV7-9 and TRBJ2-1; D gene uncertain. Sequenced sample: peripheral blood. CDR3 nucleotides: TGTGCCAGCAGCTTAGCGGCGGCCAGCTCCTACAATGAGCAGTTCTTC. Its protein is CASSLAAASSYNEQFF.